What follows describes a single T cell receptor beta chain. The same CDR3 also results from other DNA sequences found in this sample. Clones were sequenced by immunoSEQ multiplex PCR, and TCRdb holds only the in-frame ones, with some missing. The sample gives fewer than 300,000 clones, over 75% of which show up once; 1.1% is in the top ten. The sample belongs to a study of blood T cell repertoires in COVID-19. This CDR3 region has 14 residues. Germline V gives CDR1 MDHEN, CDR2 SYDVKM. After removal of 6 bases from V and 4 bases from J, the junction contained 8 bases not matched to a gene. The chain links TRBV28 to TRBJ1-1; TRBD1 matches 7 bases. Sequenced input: PBMCs or T cells enriched from blood (not recorded which). This TCR came from a woman aged 30 to 39 who had recovered from COVID-19. CDR3 protein: CASSLDRVRTEAFF. The CDR3 nucleotides read TGTGCCAGCAGCCTCGACAGGGTTCGCACTGAAGCTTTCTTT.